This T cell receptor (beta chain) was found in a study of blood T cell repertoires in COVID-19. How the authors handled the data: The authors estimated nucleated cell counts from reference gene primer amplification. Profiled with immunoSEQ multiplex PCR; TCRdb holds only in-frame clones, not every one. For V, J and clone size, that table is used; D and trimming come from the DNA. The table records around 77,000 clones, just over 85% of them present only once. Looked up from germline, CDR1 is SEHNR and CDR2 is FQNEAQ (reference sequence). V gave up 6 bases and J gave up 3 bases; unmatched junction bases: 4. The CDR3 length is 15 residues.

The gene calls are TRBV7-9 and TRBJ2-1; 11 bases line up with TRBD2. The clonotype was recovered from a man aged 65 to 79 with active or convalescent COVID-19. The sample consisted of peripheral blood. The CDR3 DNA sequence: TGTGCCAGCAGTAGCGGGAGGGTCAACTACAATGAGCAGTTCTTC. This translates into CASSSGRVNYNEQFF. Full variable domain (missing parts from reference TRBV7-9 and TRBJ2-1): DTGVSQNPRHKITKRGQNVTFRCDPISEHNRLYWYRQTLGQGPEFLTYFQNEAQLEKSRLLSDRFSAERPKGSFSTLEIQRTEQGDSAMYLCASSSGRVNYNEQFFGPGTRLTVL.